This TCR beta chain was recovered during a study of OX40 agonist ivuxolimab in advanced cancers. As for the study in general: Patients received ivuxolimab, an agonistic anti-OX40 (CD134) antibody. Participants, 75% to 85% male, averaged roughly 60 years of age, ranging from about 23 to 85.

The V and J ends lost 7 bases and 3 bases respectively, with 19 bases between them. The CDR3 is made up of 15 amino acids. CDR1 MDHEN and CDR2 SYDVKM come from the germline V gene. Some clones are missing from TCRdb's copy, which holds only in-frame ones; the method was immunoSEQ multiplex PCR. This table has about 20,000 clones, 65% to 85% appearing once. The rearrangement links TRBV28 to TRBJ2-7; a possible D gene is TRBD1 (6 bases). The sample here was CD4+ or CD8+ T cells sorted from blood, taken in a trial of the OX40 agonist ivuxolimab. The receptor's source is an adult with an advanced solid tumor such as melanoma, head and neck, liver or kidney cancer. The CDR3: CASTKGHTENYEQYF. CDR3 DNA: TGTGCCAGCACCAAGGGACACACAGAAAACTACGAGCAGTACTTC.